These 13 T cell receptor beta chains originate from one sample sequenced in a study of glioma-infiltrating T cells after dendritic cell vaccination. TCRdb's table, derived via immunoSEQ multiplex PCR, lists solely in-frame clones and lacks some. The table includes fewer than 85,000 clones, 81% detected once. The sequenced sample was blood, obtained before dendritic cell vaccination. Receptors were obtained from a human donor with glioblastoma.

The genes are TRBV9 and TRBJ1-2; D unresolved. Germline values: CDR1 SGDLS, CDR2 YYNGEE. The CDR3 covers 14 residues. Trimming cost V 2 bases and J 4 bases, with 12 bases left between them. This CDR3 is CASSVSPNPYGYTF. The CDR3 DNA sequence: TGTGCCAGCAGCGTGAGCCCAAACCCCTATGGCTACACCTTC.

This chain connects TRBV5-1 to TRBJ2-3; D ambiguous. V was cut by 0 bases and J by 5 bases, with 4 bases left in between. In germline, CDR1 is SGHRS, CDR2 YFSETQ. The CDR3 has 12 amino acids. CDR3 protein: CASSLGVDTQYF. Here the CDR3 DNA reads TGCGCCAGCAGCTTGGGAGTAGATACGCAGTATTTT. Together with reference TRBV5-1 and TRBJ2-3, the CDR3 gives the full variable domain: KAGVTQTPRYLIKTRGQQVTLSCSPISGHRSVSWYQQTPGQGLQFLFEYFSETQRNKGNFPGRFSGRQFSNSRSEMNVSTLELGDSALYLCASSLGVDTQYFGPGTRLTVL.

The chain joins TRBV7-2 to TRBJ2-7, with D perhaps TRBD2 (6 bases). Trimming took off 5 bases at V and 0 bases at J, with 14 bases between the two ends. Looked up from germline, CDR1 is SGHTA and CDR2 is FQGNSA. The length of the CDR3 is 15 residues. The CDR3 protein is CASSLVLGGSYEQYF. CDR3 nucleotides: TGTGCCAGCAGCCTAGTGCTGGGGGGCTCCTACGAGCAGTACTTC.

The rearrangement uses TRBV5-1 and TRBJ1-1; tentative D call: TRBD1 (5 bases). V was pared by 0 bases and J by 4 bases, with 16 bases between. The CDR3 is 16 amino acids. Germline CDR1 and CDR2: SGHRS and YFSETQ. The CDR3: CASSLGAGLPGTEAFF. In DNA form, the CDR3 reads TGCGCCAGCAGCTTGGGTGCGGGACTCCCTGGCACTGAAGCTTTCTTT.

J is TRBJ1-6 and V is TRBV19; maybe TRBD1 (5 bases). V was shortened by 0 bases and J by 5 bases, with 8 bases between the two germline ends. The CDR3 is 15 residues long. Germline-derived CDR1 and CDR2 are LNHDA and SQIVND (reference sequence). DNA of the CDR3: TGTGCCAGTAGTATAGATGACAGTGATAATTCACCCCTCCACTTT. Translated: CASSIDDSDNSPLHF.

The rearrangement uses TRBV7-3 and TRBJ2-1, with 8 nucleotides matching TRBD1. Unmatched junction bases numbered 8, after V lost 0 bases and J lost 7 bases. This CDR3 is built from 16 residues. Germline CDR1 is SGHTA and CDR2 is FQGTGA. CDR3 in DNA: TGTGCCAGCAGCTTAACGTGGGGCAGGGGGCAGAATGAGCAGTTCTTC. Its protein is CASSLTWGRGQNEQFF.

This sequence joins TRBV6-1 and TRBJ2-3; 7 bases agree with TRBD2. Germline V gene sequence: CDR1 MNHNS, CDR2 SASEGT. Trimming removed 6 bases from V and 1 base from J; junction bases left unmatched: 7. This CDR3 region has 15 residues. In DNA form, the CDR3 reads TGTGCCAGCAGCTTCACTAGCGTTCGCACAGATACGCAGTATTTT. Protein: CASSFTSVRTDTQYF.

The chain is built from TRBV19 and TRBJ2-1; 7 nucleotides agree with TRBD2. The CDR3 runs to 15 residues. V lost 5 bases, J lost 8 bases, and 12 bases stayed unmatched. CDR1 and CDR2 from the germline V gene are LNHDA and SQIVND (reference sequence). The CDR3 region has the DNA TGTGCCAGTAGTCCGACAGCGGGGAGGGCCCATGAGCAGTTCTTC. As protein: CASSPTAGRAHEQFF.

This sequence joins TRBV30 and TRBJ2-7; 9 nucleotides line up with TRBD1. This CDR3 region has 14 residues. V shed 1 base, J shed 2 bases, and the junction held 3 bases outside the gene matches. In germline, CDR1 is GTSNPN, CDR2 SVGIG (reference sequence). The CDR3 sequence: CAWSAGQGTYEQYF. The CDR3 DNA is TGTGCCTGGAGTGCTGGACAGGGGACCTACGAGCAGTACTTC.

This sequence joins TRBV7-9 and TRBJ1-2; D is perhaps TRBD1 (5 bases). This CDR3 has 15 amino acids. Between the trimmed V and J ends, which lost 5 bases and 1 base, there was a span of 14 bases. Germline CDR1 and CDR2: SEHNR and FQNEAQ (reference sequence). The CDR3 DNA reads TGTGCCAGCAGCCCCCCCCAGGGTTTTAACTATGGCTACACCTTC. It yields the protein CASSPPQGFNYGYTF.

This sequence joins TRBV4-1 and TRBJ1-3; D is unresolved. Germline-derived CDR1 and CDR2 are MGHRA and YSYEKL. V was shortened by 1 base and J by 0 bases, with 16 bases between the two germline ends. The CDR3 loop spans 18 amino acids. The chain's CDR3 is CASSQGILQLNSGNTIYF. CDR3 sequence (DNA): TGCGCCAGCAGCCAAGGAATTTTACAGCTGAACTCTGGAAACACCATATATTTT.

The chain is built from TRBV6-5 and TRBJ1-1; no reliable D call. The germline V gene encodes CDR1 MNHEY and CDR2 SVGAGI. The CDR3 length is 13 residues. The V end lost 5 bases, the J end lost 5 bases, and 12 bases lay between the germline ends. CDR3 sequence reads: CASSPSGRTEAFF. The CDR3 DNA follows: TGTGCCAGCAGTCCTAGTGGGAGAACTGAAGCTTTCTTT.

This clone appeared a single time. The gene calls are TRBV7-2 and TRBJ1-5; possible D gene TRBD1, 6 bases. Germline assignment: CDR1 SGHTA and CDR2 FQGNSA. The V end lost 5 bases, the J end lost 4 bases, and 15 bases lay between the germline ends. This CDR3 has 15 amino acids. In DNA, the CDR3 is TGTGCCAGCAGCGAAACAGGGAGGGGAAATCAGCCCCAGCATTTT. It codes for CASSETGRGNQPQHF.